This passage covers 18 T cell receptor beta chains from one sample sequenced in a study of pediatric ulcerative colitis. Using immunoSEQ multiplex PCR, the repertoire was profiled, and TCRdb retains in-frame clones only, with some absent. The data show 55,000 to 65,000 clones, 75% to 85% seen once. Material: blood. All receptors derive from a boy between 10 and 17 years old with moderate ulcerative colitis.

The chain carries TRBV5-1 and TRBJ2-2; TRBD2 matches at 7 bases. The germline CDR1 and CDR2 sequences are SGHRS and YFSETQ. The CDR3 runs 16 residues. J lost 0 bases, V lost 2 bases, and 4 bases had no gene match. The CDR3 bases are TGCGCCAGCAGCTTCCGGGGGGACGCGAACACCGGGGAGCTGTTTTTT. This codes for CASSFRGDANTGELFF.

The CDR3 sequence is CASSPHGRDIGDTQYF. The CDR3 bases are TGTGCCAGCAGTCCCCATGGGAGGGATATTGGGGATACGCAGTATTTT. The chain combines TRBV27 with TRBJ2-3, with TRBD2 identical over 7 bases. With 5 bases clipped from V and 6 bases from J, the junction kept 14 bases outside the gene matches. The CDR3 sequence is 16 residues long. The germline gives CDR1 MNHEY, CDR2 SMNVEV (reference sequence).

The chain carries TRBV29-1 and TRBJ1-5; the D is unclear. Germline V gives CDR1 SQVTM, CDR2 ANQGSEA. V was trimmed by 4 bases and J by 1 base, leaving 26 bases between them. The CDR3 extends over 19 amino acids. The CDR3 loop is CSVVVRSKFEGGSNQPQHF. DNA of the CDR3: TGCAGCGTTGTGGTAAGATCAAAATTTGAGGGAGGAAGCAATCAGCCCCAGCATTTT.

The J gene is TRBJ2-5, the V gene TRBV29-1; 10 nucleotides align to TRBD2. The germline gives CDR1 SQVTM, CDR2 ANQGSEA. The CDR3 runs 15 residues. V lost 4 bases, J lost 2 bases, and 7 bases stayed unmatched. The CDR3 loop reads CSVGMLAGAQETQYF. The CDR3 DNA reads as TGCAGCGTTGGGATGCTAGCGGGGGCTCAAGAGACCCAGTACTTC.

The rearrangement uses TRBV6-5 and TRBJ1-5; D is undetermined. Trimming cost V 6 bases and J 3 bases, with 9 bases left between them. This CDR3 contains 13 residues. Germline CDR1 reads MNHEY; CDR2 reads SVGAGI. CDR3 nucleotide sequence: TGTGCCAGCAGAGCCCGAGACAATCAGCCCCAGCATTTT. Translated: CASRARDNQPQHF.

This clone was seen a few times. The junction shows a germline mismatch at one end, possibly a read error. CDR3 amino acids: CASSAGTDYGYTF. In nucleotides, the CDR3 is TGTGCCAGCAGTGCCGGGACAGACTACGGCTACACCTTC. The chain has TRBV6-4 and TRBJ1-2; 7 nucleotides line up with TRBD1. The CDR3 covers 13 residues. Germline values: CDR1 MRHNA, CDR2 SNTAGT.

The V call is TRBV4-2, the J call TRBJ2-7; TRBD1 is a possible D gene (6 bases). Trimming took off 4 bases at V and 2 bases at J, with 12 bases between the two ends. This CDR3 contains 14 residues. Germline CDR1 is LGHNA and CDR2 is YNFKEQ. The CDR3 loop reads CASSPLDSPYEQYF. Here the CDR3 DNA reads TGTGCCAGCAGCCCGTTGGACAGCCCCTACGAGCAGTACTTC.

This sequence joins TRBV6-1 and TRBJ2-5, with D possibly being TRBD1 (6 bases). The CDR3 has 16 amino acids. Trimming left V 4 bases short and J 0 bases short, with 15 bases between. The germline V gene has CDR1 MNHNS and CDR2 SASEGT. CDR3 residues: CASSAMRGFDQETQYF. CDR3 sequence (DNA): TGTGCCAGCAGTGCCATGAGGGGGTTTGACCAAGAGACCCAGTACTTC.

The chain recombines TRBV7-3 with TRBJ2-3; 7 bases align to TRBD1. The ends lost 1 base at V and 1 base at J; junction bases unmatched: 5. CDR1 and CDR2 (germline): SGHTA, FQGTGA. The CDR3 contains 16 residues. DNA for the CDR3: TGTGCCAGCAGCTTAAGTAGGGGGCTGGGCACAGATACGCAGTATTTT. Amino acid sequence: CASSLSRGLGTDTQYF.

This clone was counted a few times. The rearrangement links TRBV9 to TRBJ1-5; no clear D. Trimming removed 0 bases from V and 9 bases from J, with 13 bases in between. Per germline, CDR1 SGDLS and CDR2 YYNGEE. The CDR3 is made up of 14 amino acids. The CDR3 here is CASSVDYGHGPQHF. CDR3 DNA sequence: TGTGCCAGCAGCGTAGACTACGGCCATGGGCCCCAGCATTTT.

V usage is TRBV9 and J usage is TRBJ2-5, with D perhaps TRBD1 or TRBD2 (5 bases each). Trimming removed 1 base from V and 5 bases from J, with 15 bases in between. The germline CDR1 and CDR2 sequences are SGDLS and YYNGEE. This CDR3 has 15 amino acids. DNA of the CDR3: TGTGCCAGCAGCGTATCGTTAACGTGGGGGGAGACCCAGTACTTC. As protein: CASSVSLTWGETQYF. The full variable domain, with the rest looked up from reference TRBV9 and TRBJ2-5, is DSGVTQTPKHLITATGQRVTLRCSPRSGDLSVYWYQQSLDQGLQFLIQYYNGEERAKGNILERFSAQQFPDLHSELNLSSLELGDSALYFCASSVSLTWGETQYFGPGTRLLVL.

The rearrangement uses TRBV14 and TRBJ1-1; D call uncertain. Germline CDR1 SGHDN, CDR2 FVKESK. Deletions cut 1 base from V and 6 bases from J, with 3 bases between. The CDR3 has 11 residues. CDR3 sequence: CASSQGSEAFF. The CDR3 nucleotides are TGTGCCAGCAGCCAAGGCTCTGAAGCTTTCTTT.

The V gene is TRBV6-5, the J gene TRBJ1-1, with TRBD1 matching over 8 bases. After removal of 0 bases from V and 4 bases from J, the junction contained 1 base not matched to a gene. This CDR3 has 14 residues. Germline assignment: CDR1 MNHEY and CDR2 SVGAGI. The CDR3 DNA follows: TGTGCCAGCAGTTACTCACAGGGGGGCACTGAAGCTTTCTTT. Protein sequence: CASSYSQGGTEAFF.

The rearrangement joins TRBV19 to TRBJ2-1; 11 bases are shared with TRBD1. The germline V gene encodes CDR1 LNHDA and CDR2 SQIVND (reference sequence). CDR3 size: 17 residues. Losses at the gene ends were 5 bases for V and 7 bases for J; bases not matched to a gene: 13. CDR3 in DNA: TGTGCCAGTAGTGTACCCATCAGGGACAGGGGGTGGAATGAGCAGTTCTTC. Its protein product is CASSVPIRDRGWNEQFF.

The rearrangement joins TRBV19 to TRBJ2-1, with 7 bases identical to TRBD2. V gave up 6 bases and J gave up 0 bases; unmatched junction bases: 8. CDR3 length: 16 amino acids. CDR1 and CDR2 from the germline V gene are LNHDA and SQIVND (reference sequence). The CDR3 nucleotides read TGTGCCAGTAGCGATAGCGGGTCGAGCTCCTACAATGAGCAGTTCTTC. It codes for CASSDSGSSSYNEQFF.

This chain uses TRBV28 with TRBJ2-7; no firm D call. Germline V gene data show CDR1 as MDHEN and CDR2 as SYDVKM. The CDR3 spans 12 residues. V lost 2 bases to trimming and J lost 4 bases, with 6 bases between them. The CDR3 reads CASSLVEYEQYF. The CDR3 bases are TGTGCCAGCAGTTTAGTTGAGTACGAGCAGTACTTC.

The chain employs TRBV9 and TRBJ1-6; D is ambiguous. The CDR3 is 13 amino acids. The germline V gene encodes CDR1 SGDLS and CDR2 YYNGEE. Trimming shortened V by 0 bases and J by 10 bases, and 8 bases separated the two germline ends. CDR3 residues: CASSVVPYSPLHF. The CDR3 bases are TGTGCCAGCAGCGTAGTGCCTTACTCACCCCTCCACTTT.

The chain employs TRBV5-1 and TRBJ2-5, with 7 bases that match TRBD1. V shed 4 bases, J shed 2 bases, and the junction held 8 bases outside the gene matches. CDR3 length: 15 residues. The germline V gene has CDR1 SGHRS and CDR2 YFSETQ. As DNA, the CDR3 is TGCGCCAGCAGCGCAACCGGGACAGCACAAGAGACCCAGTACTTC. This encodes CASSATGTAQETQYF.